This is a list of T cell receptor beta chains from one sample in a study of T cells in Graves' hyperthyroidism and ophthalmopathy. TCRdb re-derived calls from the multiplex PCR reads in MiXCR, one entry per CDR3 protein. The sample lists roughly 350,000 distinct CDR3 sequences, approximately 15% occurring once. Sequenced material: blood. The receptors originated from a woman aged 25 to 45 with Graves' hyperthyroidism. Each CDR3 is given with its conserved first and last residue. Each record gives: J gene, V gene, clone size, D gene, CDR3 protein, CDR3 DNA. D genes are given only for firm matches. A clone size is listed for some rows: how often the clone was seen (once, few, many), or a class if it is expanded.

j_gene: TRBJ1-5; v_gene: TRBV28; abundance: -; d_gene: TRBD1; CDR3aa: CASRKQGAGQPQHF; CDR3nt: TGTGCCAGCAGAAAACAGGGGGCGGGACAGCCCCAGCATTTT
j_gene: TRBJ2-5; v_gene: TRBV20-1; abundance: many; d_gene: -; CDR3aa: CSARDLGFETQYF; CDR3nt: TGCAGTGCTAGAGATCTAGGTTTTGAGACCCAGTACTTC
j_gene: TRBJ2-3; v_gene: TRBV29-1; abundance: -; d_gene: TRBD1; CDR3aa: CSGGQGDTQYF; CDR3nt: TGCAGCGGGGGACAGGGTGATACGCAGTATTTT
j_gene: TRBJ2-1; v_gene: TRBV24-1; abundance: few; d_gene: -; CDR3aa: CATKANEQFF; CDR3nt: TGTGCCACCAAAGCCAATGAGCAGTTCTTC
j_gene: TRBJ2-5; v_gene: TRBV10-3; abundance: many; d_gene: TRBD2; CDR3aa: CAIRGGLAGGETQYF; CDR3nt: TGTGCCATCCGGGGGGGACTAGCGGGAGGAGAGACCCAGTACTTC
j_gene: TRBJ1-2; v_gene: TRBV29-1; abundance: many; d_gene: -; CDR3aa: CSVVSGVDYGYTF; CDR3nt: TGCAGCGTTGTATCGGGGGTAGACTATGGCTACACCTTC
j_gene: TRBJ1-5; v_gene: TRBV2; abundance: many; d_gene: -; CDR3aa: CASSIQGTQPQHF; CDR3nt: TGTGCCAGCAGCATACAGGGTACTCAGCCCCAGCATTTT
j_gene: TRBJ2-3; v_gene: TRBV24-1; abundance: -; d_gene: TRBD1; CDR3aa: CATSDRTGDTRYF; CDR3nt: TGTGCCACCAGTGACCGTACAGGGGATACGCGGTATTTT
j_gene: TRBJ1-1; v_gene: TRBV19; abundance: many; d_gene: -; CDR3aa: CASSTKGMNTEAFF; CDR3nt: TGTGCCAGTAGTACTAAGGGGATGAACACTGAAGCTTTCTTT
j_gene: TRBJ2-5; v_gene: TRBV28; abundance: few; d_gene: -; CDR3aa: CASRPRLSETQYF; CDR3nt: TGTGCCAGCAGGCCTCGGTTAAGTGAGACCCAGTACTTC
j_gene: TRBJ1-1; v_gene: TRBV2; abundance: many; d_gene: -; CDR3aa: CASTYVEGEAFF; CDR3nt: TGTGCCAGCACTTATGTGGAAGGTGAAGCTTTCTTT
j_gene: TRBJ2-3; v_gene: TRBV4-1; abundance: -; d_gene: TRBD1; CDR3aa: CASSQYDRADTDTQYF; CDR3nt: TGCGCCAGCAGCCAATACGACAGGGCGGACACAGATACGCAGTATTTT
j_gene: TRBJ2-7; v_gene: TRBV28; abundance: many; d_gene: TRBD1; CDR3aa: CAPLRDRGLYEQYF; CDR3nt: TGTGCCCCCCTCCGGGACAGGGGGCTGTACGAGCAGTACTTC
j_gene: TRBJ2-3; v_gene: TRBV6-5; abundance: -; d_gene: -; CDR3aa: CASSYSPGTDTQYF; CDR3nt: TGTGCCAGCAGTTACTCGCCAGGGACAGATACGCAGTATTTT
j_gene: TRBJ1-4; v_gene: TRBV6-2/TRBV6-3; abundance: -; d_gene: -; CDR3aa: CASKRGNEKLFF; CDR3nt: TGTGCCAGCAAGCGGGGAAATGAAAAACTGTTTTTT
j_gene: TRBJ2-6; v_gene: TRBV6-1; abundance: few; d_gene: TRBD2; CDR3aa: CAYSRGGSAGANVLTF; CDR3nt: TGTGCCTACTCCCGGGGGGGGTCCGCTGGGGCCAACGTCCTGACTTTC
j_gene: TRBJ2-7; v_gene: TRBV19; abundance: few; d_gene: TRBD1; CDR3aa: CASTAHGQGANEQYF; CDR3nt: TGTGCCAGTACCGCCCACGGACAGGGGGCCAACGAGCAGTACTTC